The 7 T cell receptor beta chains reported below all come from one sample, sequenced in a study of T cell responses to AZD1222 COVID-19 vaccine (dated by TCRdb to 2020 to 2022). Library method: the immunoSEQ multiplex PCR assay. The clones in this table, taken by TCRdb from immuneACCESS, are in-frame only. Not every clone is retained; where verified, under half of the shortfall comes from an unresolved V gene, and the cause of the rest is unknown. The sample profile shows 93,000 or so clones; less than 95% of them were found once. The top ten clonotypes cover about 4.8% of the sample. This specimen's time point label, interpreted: baseline before first vaccination. The sequences come from peripheral blood, collected on day 0 of AZD1222 vaccination. The receptors were sampled from an adult in good health.

The chain couples TRBV5-4 to TRBJ2-5; possible D gene TRBD2, 6 bases. CDR3 size: 16 residues. Germline V lookup: CDR1 SGHNT, CDR2 YYREEE (reference sequence). V was pared by 1 base and J by 0 bases, with 13 bases between. The CDR3 region has the DNA TGTGCCAGCAGCTTGAGTGGGGGGTTGGACCAAGAGACCCAGTACTTC. Its translation is CASSLSGGLDQETQYF.

V usage is TRBV29-1 and J usage is TRBJ2-5, with D tentatively TRBD1 (6 bases). The germline V gene has CDR1 SQVTM and CDR2 ANQGSEA. The CDR3 has 14 residues. V dropped 5 bases and J dropped 3 bases, with 16 bases sitting between them. CDR3: CSVYKGHTKETQYF. In DNA, the CDR3 is TGCAGCGTTTACAAGGGACACACTAAAGAGACCCAGTACTTC.

The CDR3 here is CASSKLEGYGEAFF. CDR3 DNA: TGTGCCAGCAGCAAACTTGAGGGGTACGGTGAAGCTTTCTTT. The V and J genes are TRBV3-1 (or the pseudogene TRBV3-2) and TRBJ1-1; a possible D gene is TRBD1 (5 bases). The CDR3 has 14 residues. The V gene's germline CDR1 is LGHDT and CDR2 YNNKEL (reference sequence). Trimming removed 5 bases at V and 7 bases at J, with 17 bases between.

The gene calls are TRBV7-6 and TRBJ1-2, with 7 bases that match TRBD1. Trimming removed 1 base from V and 4 bases from J; junction bases left unmatched: 3. CDR1 SGHVS and CDR2 FNYEAQ come from the germline V gene. The CDR3 spans 14 residues. The CDR3 DNA follows: TGTGCCAGCAGCTTAGGGACAGGCTCCTATGGCTACACCTTC. Protein: CASSLGTGSYGYTF.

The rearrangement links TRBV5-1 to TRBJ2-2; 14 positions match TRBD2. Germline V lookup: CDR1 SGHRS, CDR2 YFSETQ. With V trimmed by 1 base and J by 1 base, 6 bases remained unmatched. This CDR3 region has 19 residues. The CDR3 bases are TGCGCCAGCAGCTTGACACCCGGGACTAGCGGGGGGAACACCGGGGAGCTGTTTTTT. This codes for CASSLTPGTSGGNTGELFF.

The rearrangement uses TRBV7-2 and TRBJ2-5, with a weak D call TRBD2 (5 bases). Looked up from germline, CDR1 is SGHTA and CDR2 is FQGNSA. V lost 3 bases, J lost 5 bases, and 10 bases lay in between. CDR3 length: 13 residues. CDR3 loop: CASSFSLEETQYF. The DNA for the CDR3 is TGTGCCAGCAGCTTTTCACTAGAGGAGACCCAGTACTTC.

Only a few counts were recorded for this clone. The rearrangement joins TRBV3-1 (or the pseudogene TRBV3-2) to TRBJ1-3; 7 nucleotides align to TRBD1. The germline V gene has CDR1 LGHDT and CDR2 YNNKEL (reference sequence). This CDR3 spans 17 amino acids. The ends lost 1 base at V and 0 bases at J; junction bases unmatched: 6. CDR3 sequence: CASSQVGDSVSGNTIYF. CDR3 DNA sequence: TGTGCCAGCAGCCAAGTAGGGGACAGTGTCTCTGGAAACACCATATATTTT.